These 16 T cell receptor beta chains came from one sample sequenced in a study of blood T cell repertoires in COVID-19. TCRdb's copy holds only in-frame clones and misses some; the assay was immunoSEQ multiplex PCR. This sample has roughly 68,000 clones; roughly 87% occur once, and the top ten carry less than 8%. The sample comprised peripheral blood. All receptors come from a man aged 45 to 65 with active COVID-19.

The chain carries TRBV11-2 and TRBJ2-2; 8 bases map to TRBD2. This CDR3 has 17 amino acids. With 4 bases clipped from V and 1 base from J, the junction kept 8 bases outside the gene matches. The germline gives CDR1 SGHAT, CDR2 FQNNGV. DNA for the CDR3: TGTGCCAGCAGCTCCCCGGGGGGGGTCGTGAACACCGGGGAGCTGTTTTTT. It translates to CASSSPGGVVNTGELFF.

The rearrangement uses TRBV10-2 and TRBJ1-6; D not certain. V gave up 0 bases and J gave up 5 bases, with 8 bases separating them. The CDR3 sequence is 15 residues long. Germline V gene data show CDR1 as WSHSY and CDR2 as SAAADI. The CDR3 coding sequence is TGCGCCAGCAGTGAGTCGCGAGCTGATAATTCACCCCTCCACTTT. Protein: CASSESRADNSPLHF.

The CDR3 loop reads CASSQARGTGSSYEQYF. The CDR3 coding sequence is TGCGCCAGCAGCCAAGCGCGGGGGACAGGGAGCTCCTACGAGCAGTACTTC. V gene TRBV4-3 combines with J gene TRBJ2-7; TRBD1 aligns across 9 bases. Looked up from germline, CDR1 is LGHNA and CDR2 is YSLEER. This CDR3 spans 17 amino acids. V shed 1 base, J shed 0 bases, and the junction held 7 bases outside the gene matches.

Only a few counts were recorded for this clone. The chain carries TRBV7-8 and TRBJ2-3, with a possible D match to TRBD2 (5 bases). V lost 6 bases and J 4 bases, leaving 17 bases between the germline ends. The germline CDR1 and CDR2 sequences are SGHVS and FQNEAQ. The CDR3 runs 15 residues. The CDR3 region is CASRQDGRSSDTQYF. The DNA for the CDR3 is TGTGCCAGCAGGCAAGATGGGAGAAGCTCAGATACGCAGTATTTT.

The rearrangement uses TRBV18 and TRBJ1-1; 9 bases map to TRBD1. V was clipped by 2 bases and J by 1 base; unmatched bases: 5. CDR1 KGHSH and CDR2 LQKENI come from the germline V gene. The CDR3 totals 16 residues. CDR3 region: CASSPRGQGTNTEAFF. The CDR3, as DNA: TGTGCCAGCTCACCAAGGGGACAGGGTACGAACACTGAAGCTTTCTTT.

The chain uses TRBV28 and TRBJ1-5; a weak D match, TRBD1 (6 bases). The germline CDR1 and CDR2 sequences are MDHEN and SYDVKM. The ends were cut back, 4 bases at V and 4 bases at J, with 14 bases in the middle. The CDR3 extends over 15 amino acids. The CDR3 DNA follows: TGTGCCAGCAGTTCTACGACAGGAGTTAATCAGCCCCAGCATTTT. It is translated as CASSSTTGVNQPQHF. The full variable domain, completed using reference TRBV28 and TRBJ1-5, is DVKVTQSSRYLVKRTGEKVFLECVQDMDHENMFWYRQDPGLGLRLIYFSYDVKMKEKGDIPEGYSVSREKKERFSLILESASTNQTSMYLCASSSTTGVNQPQHFGDGTRLSIL.

The rearrangement uses TRBV5-4 and TRBJ2-7; TRBD1 might be the D (5 bases). Trimming pared 6 bases from V and 0 bases from J, leaving 16 bases between. The CDR3 is 15 amino acids. Germline assignment: CDR1 SGHNT and CDR2 YYREEE (reference sequence). DNA of the CDR3: TGTGCCAGCACCCTCTTGAGGCAGGGCTCCTACGAGCAGTACTTC. The encoded protein is CASTLLRQGSYEQYF.

The genes are TRBV15 and TRBJ1-5, with TRBD1 as a possible D gene (5 bases). Germline V gene lookup returns CDR1 LNHNV and CDR2 YYDKDF (reference sequence). The V end lost 0 bases, the J end lost 3 bases, and 9 bases lay between the germline ends. This CDR3 region has 15 residues. Here the CDR3 DNA reads TGTGCCACCAGCAGAGATGGACACCTCAATCAGCCCCAGCATTTT. Translating gives CATSRDGHLNQPQHF.

The chain carries TRBV3-1 (or the pseudogene TRBV3-2) and TRBJ2-2, with D uncertain. The V gene's germline CDR1 is LGHDT and CDR2 YNNKEL (reference sequence). V was trimmed by 0 bases and J by 5 bases, leaving 10 bases between them. The CDR3 runs to 15 residues. The CDR3 here is CASSQERFRTGELFF. CDR3 nucleotides: TGTGCCAGCAGCCAAGAGAGGTTTAGGACCGGGGAGCTGTTTTTT.

V gene TRBV7-2 combines with J gene TRBJ2-3; TRBD2 matches at 7 bases. V lost 2 bases, J lost 1 base, and 3 bases stayed unmatched. The germline gives CDR1 SGHTA, CDR2 FQGNSA. The CDR3 contains 15 residues. The DNA for the CDR3 is TGTGCCAGCAGCTTATCCGCGGGGGGCACAGATACGCAGTATTTT. As protein: CASSLSAGGTDTQYF. Combining the CDR3 with reference TRBV7-2 and TRBJ2-3 gives the whole variable domain GAGVSQSPSNKVTEKGKDVELRCDPISGHTALYWYRQSLGQGLEFLIYFQGNSAPDKSGLPSDRFSAERTGGSVSTLTIQRTQQEDSAVYLCASSLSAGGTDTQYFGPGTRLTVL.

V usage is TRBV28 and J usage is TRBJ2-5; 8 positions agree with TRBD1. The CDR3 length is 15 residues. Germline CDR1 reads MDHEN; CDR2 reads SYDVKM. Trimming cost V 5 bases and J 5 bases; bases outside gene matches: 10. The CDR3 DNA reads TGTGCCAGCAGTCCCGGGACAGGAACTGGGGAGACCCAGTACTTC. Translation: CASSPGTGTGETQYF.

The rearrangement joins TRBV19 to TRBJ1-5; TRBD1 is a possible D gene (6 bases). This CDR3 is 16 amino acids long. Germline assignment: CDR1 LNHDA and CDR2 SQIVND (reference sequence). Trimming shortened V by 4 bases and J by 4 bases, and 17 bases separated the two germline ends. Here the CDR3 reads CASSRIRQAQNQPQHF. CDR3 nucleotide sequence: TGTGCCAGTAGTAGAATAAGACAGGCCCAAAATCAGCCCCAGCATTTT.

The chain employs TRBV18 and TRBJ1-2; 9 positions agree with TRBD1. CDR1 and CDR2 (germline): KGHSH, LQKENI. Trimming removed 3 bases from V and 6 bases from J; junction bases left unmatched: 8. The CDR3 contains 15 residues. For the CDR3, the DNA is TGTGCCAGCTCACCTACGGGACAGGGCTATAATGGCTACACCTTC. Protein: CASSPTGQGYNGYTF.

The chain recombines TRBV18 with TRBJ2-1; tentative D call: TRBD2 (5 bases). Germline V gene sequence: CDR1 KGHSH, CDR2 LQKENI. CDR3 length equals 14 residues. Trimming removed 8 bases at V and 4 bases at J, with 15 bases between. The CDR3 bases are TGTGCCAGCACCCAGAGTGGGGAGTACAATGAGCAGTTCTTC. It yields the protein CASTQSGEYNEQFF.

The J gene is TRBJ2-2, the V gene TRBV9, with TRBD1 as a possible D gene (6 bases). The V and J ends lost 4 bases and 0 bases respectively, with 13 bases between them. Germline loops: CDR1 SGDLS, CDR2 YYNGEE. The CDR3 extends over 16 amino acids. CDR3 amino acids: CASSPRQDANTGELFF. DNA of the CDR3: TGTGCCAGCAGCCCACGACAGGACGCGAACACCGGGGAGCTGTTTTTT.

Only one count was recorded for this clone. The chain is built from TRBV7-2 and TRBJ2-7, with D possibly being TRBD1 (6 bases). Trimming stripped 1 base from V and 5 bases from J, with 9 bases between. The CDR3 runs 13 residues. Looked up from germline, CDR1 is SGHTA and CDR2 is FQGNSA. In nucleotides, the CDR3 is TGTGCCAGCAGCTTAGACAGGGCCCACGAGCAGTACTTC. Residues: CASSLDRAHEQYF.